This T cell receptor (beta chain) is from a study of blood T cell repertoires in COVID-19. Across the study: Spain, Italy and the United States supplied samples that represented acute and convalescent COVID-19. T cells, B-cell-depleted T cells, or PBMCs provided the cDNA or gDNA that served as material.

Under the authors' procedure: Amplifying reference gene primers gave estimates of nucleated cell counts. The data were produced by immunoSEQ multiplex PCR, yet TCRdb's version contains in-frame clones alone and is incomplete. The V and J calls and clone size come from that table; D and trimming were worked out from the DNA. The sample holds 250,000 or so clones, 84% seen once. What was sequenced was peripheral blood. This clonotype was sampled from a middle-aged woman who had recovered from COVID-19.

CDR3 sequence (DNA): TGTGCCAGCACGGTGCAGGGAAATCAGCCCCAGCATTTT. It codes for CASTVQGNQPQHF. This chain joins TRBV6-5 and TRBJ1-5; perhaps TRBD1 as D (5 bases). Germline-derived CDR1 and CDR2 are MNHEY and SVGAGI. This CDR3 is built from 13 residues. V was cut by 7 bases and J by 4 bases, with 11 bases left in between.